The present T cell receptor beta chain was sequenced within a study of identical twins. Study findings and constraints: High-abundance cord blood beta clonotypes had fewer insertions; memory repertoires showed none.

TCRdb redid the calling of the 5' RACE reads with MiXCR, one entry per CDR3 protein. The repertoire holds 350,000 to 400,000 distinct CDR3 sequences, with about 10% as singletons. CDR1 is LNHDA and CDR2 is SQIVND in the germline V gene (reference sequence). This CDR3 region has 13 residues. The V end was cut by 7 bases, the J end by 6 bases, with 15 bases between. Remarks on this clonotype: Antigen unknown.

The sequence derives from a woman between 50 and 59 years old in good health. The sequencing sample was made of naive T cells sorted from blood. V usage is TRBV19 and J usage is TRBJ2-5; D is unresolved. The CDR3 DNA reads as TGTGCCAGTAACTCAAGGGCGAGACAGACCCAGTACTTC. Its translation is CASNSRARQTQYF.